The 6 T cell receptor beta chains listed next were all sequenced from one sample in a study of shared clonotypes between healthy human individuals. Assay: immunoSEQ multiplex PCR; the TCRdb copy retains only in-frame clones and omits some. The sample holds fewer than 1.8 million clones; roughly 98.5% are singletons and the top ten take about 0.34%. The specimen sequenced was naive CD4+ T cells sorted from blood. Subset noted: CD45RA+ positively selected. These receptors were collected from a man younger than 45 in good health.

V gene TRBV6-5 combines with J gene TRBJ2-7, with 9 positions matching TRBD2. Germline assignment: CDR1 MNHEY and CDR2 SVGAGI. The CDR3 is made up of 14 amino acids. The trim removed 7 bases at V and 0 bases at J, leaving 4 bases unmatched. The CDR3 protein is CASMTLAGSYEQYF. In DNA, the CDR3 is TGTGCCAGCATGACACTAGCGGGCTCCTACGAGCAGTACTTC.

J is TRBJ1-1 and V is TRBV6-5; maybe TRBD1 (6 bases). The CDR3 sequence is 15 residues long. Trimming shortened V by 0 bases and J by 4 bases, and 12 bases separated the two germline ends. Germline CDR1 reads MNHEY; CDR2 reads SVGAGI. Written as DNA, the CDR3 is TGTGCCAGCAGTTACTCGACTCAGGGGACCACTGAAGCTTTCTTT. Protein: CASSYSTQGTTEAFF.

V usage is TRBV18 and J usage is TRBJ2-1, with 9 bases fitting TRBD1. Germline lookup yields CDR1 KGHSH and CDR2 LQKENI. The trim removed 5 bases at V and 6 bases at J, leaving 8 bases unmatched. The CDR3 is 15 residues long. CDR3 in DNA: TGTGCCAGCTCAACCGCCGGGACAGGGCTCAATGAGCAGTTCTTC. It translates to CASSTAGTGLNEQFF.

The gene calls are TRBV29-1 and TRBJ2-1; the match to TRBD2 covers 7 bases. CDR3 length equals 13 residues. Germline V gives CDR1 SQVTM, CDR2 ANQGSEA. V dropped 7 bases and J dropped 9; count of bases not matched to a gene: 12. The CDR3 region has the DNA TGCAGCGGGGGAGGGTGGCGGGATAGTGAGCAGTTCTTC. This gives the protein CSGGGWRDSEQFF.

Here the CDR3 reads CASSQERGRGTDTQYF. CDR3 bases: TGCGCCAGCAGCCAAGAAAGGGGGCGGGGCACAGATACGCAGTATTTT. V and J are TRBV4-3 and TRBJ2-3; the match to TRBD1 covers 7 bases. CDR3 length equals 16 residues. V was clipped by 0 bases and J by 1 base; unmatched bases: 4. Germline values: CDR1 LGHNA, CDR2 YSLEER.

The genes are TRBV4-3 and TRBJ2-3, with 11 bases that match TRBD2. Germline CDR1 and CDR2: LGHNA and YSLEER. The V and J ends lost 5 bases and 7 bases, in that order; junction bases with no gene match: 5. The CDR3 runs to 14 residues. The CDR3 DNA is TGCGCCAGCAGCTTAGCGGGAGGGGCGAATACGCAGTATTTT. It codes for CASSLAGGANTQYF.